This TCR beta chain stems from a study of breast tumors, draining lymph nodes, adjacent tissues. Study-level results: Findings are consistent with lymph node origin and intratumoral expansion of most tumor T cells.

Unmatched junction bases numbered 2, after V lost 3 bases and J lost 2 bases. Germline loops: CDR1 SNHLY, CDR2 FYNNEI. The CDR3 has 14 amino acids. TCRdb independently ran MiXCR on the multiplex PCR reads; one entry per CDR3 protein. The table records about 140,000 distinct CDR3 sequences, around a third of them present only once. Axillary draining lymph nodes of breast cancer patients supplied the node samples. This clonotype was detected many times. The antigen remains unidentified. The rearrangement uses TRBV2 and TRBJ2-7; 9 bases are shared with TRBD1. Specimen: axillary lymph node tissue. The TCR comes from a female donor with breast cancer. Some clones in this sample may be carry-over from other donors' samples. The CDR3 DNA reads TGTGCCAGCAGTGAGGACAGGGGCGCCTACGAGCAGTACTTC. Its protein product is CASSEDRGAYEQYF.